Included here is one TCR beta chain sequence, with context. The entry originates in a study of PD-L1 blockade in urothelial cancer. Study overall: Samples of blood were analyzed 3 weeks (second dose) and 6 weeks after treatment start.

Repertoires were generated with immunoSEQ multiplex PCR, while TCRdb's copy carries only in-frame clones and drops some. The repertoire includes some 48,000 clones, 65% to 85% of them detected once, and roughly 10% sits in the top ten. The CDR3 totals 12 residues. V was clipped by 6 bases and J by 5 bases, with 7 bases between them. CDR1 is MNHNY and CDR2 is SVGAGI in the germline V gene (reference sequence). Time point denoted: peripheral blood 6 weeks after treatment start. Between 1 and 8 samples, pretreatment and on-treatment, were given by each patient. This TCR was sampled from a man in his sixties or seventies with urothelial cancer. The chain employs TRBV6-6 and TRBJ1-4; the D is unclear. The sequences come from PBMCs, collected around atezolizumab (anti-PD-L1) treatment. The CDR3 nucleotides read TGTGCCAGCAGCTCGGGGAATGAAAAACTGTTTTTT. Its translation: CASSSGNEKLFF.